This T cell receptor (beta chain) was obtained from a study of T cells in Graves' hyperthyroidism and ophthalmopathy. Newly diagnosed patients aged 18 to 65 had hyperthyroidism of under 2 months' duration. Amplification of TCR beta CDR3 regions used RNA as the template. HTBI primers were the set used in a first-round RT-PCR of the TCR CDR3. Each CDR3 protein is one row after TCRdb ran MiXCR on the multiplex PCR reads. The sample has a few hundred thousand distinct CDR3 sequences; under 25% are singletons. Germline CDR1 and CDR2: SGHVS and FQNEAQ. The CDR3 length is 14 residues. After removal of 1 base from V and 7 bases from J, the junction contained 1 base not matched to a gene. The table lists this clonotype with many counts.

What was sequenced was blood. The sequence came from a woman in her forties or fifties with Graves' hyperthyroidism. The chain recombines TRBV7-8 with TRBJ2-1; TRBD2 matches 10 bases. The DNA for the CDR3 is TGTGCCAGCAGCTTAGAGGGACTAGCGAATGAGCAGTTCTTC. As protein: CASSLEGLANEQFF.